The clone carrying this T cell receptor beta chain was counted at least ten times. The data are from a study of T-cell reconstitution after alpha-beta-depleted transplantation in children. This CDR3 has 11 amino acids. Germline assignment: CDR1 LGHDT and CDR2 YNNKEL (reference sequence). The V end lost 5 bases, the J end lost 7 bases, and 8 bases lay between the germline ends. Unique molecular identifiers were incorporated when the TCRbeta library was constructed. TCRdb fed the PCR reads into MiXCR, producing one record per CDR3 protein. Here the sample spans some 590,000 distinct CDR3 sequences, roughly a tenth being singletons.

V gene TRBV3-1 combines with J gene TRBJ2-5; D is unclear. This sequence originates from a human donor who donated a stem cell graft to a child with acute myeloid leukemia. The sequencing used PBMCs from the stem cell graft donor, collected from the stem cell graft. The DNA of the CDR3 is TGTGCCAGCAGCGGCCTAGGGACCCAGTACTTC. Amino acids: CASSGLGTQYF.